The 10 T cell receptor beta chains below all came from one sample that was sequenced in a study of shared clonotypes between healthy human individuals. Repertoires were generated with immunoSEQ multiplex PCR, while TCRdb's copy carries only in-frame clones and drops some. This table has 550,000 to 850,000 clones, around 74% appearing once. Sequencing used memory CD4+ T cells sorted from blood. Noted subset: CD45RA-negative fraction. All receptors come from a woman in her twenties or thirties in good health.

The gene calls are TRBV6-5 and TRBJ2-7; D is possibly TRBD2 (6 bases). In germline, CDR1 is MNHEY, CDR2 SVGAGI. The V and J ends lost 5 bases and 3 bases respectively, with 17 bases between them. The CDR3 is 15 residues long. The CDR3 DNA reads as TGTGCCAGCAGTGCACGACTAGAGCCCGACTACGAGCAGTACTTC. Its protein is CASSARLEPDYEQYF.

The chain couples TRBV25-1 to TRBJ2-5; D is ambiguous. Trimming took 4 bases from V and 2 from J, leaving 8 bases between them. Per the germline V gene, CDR1 is MGHDK and CDR2 is SYGVNS. There are 13 residues in the CDR3. The CDR3 DNA reads TGTGCCAGCAGTGGGTCACAGCAAGAGACCCAGTACTTC. Protein product: CASSGSQQETQYF. Filled out from reference TRBV25-1 and TRBJ2-5, the complete variable domain reads EADIYQTPRYLVIGTGKKITLECSQTMGHDKMYWYQQDPGMELHLIHYSYGVNSTEKGDLSSESTVSRIRTEHFPLTLESARPSHTSQYLCASSGSQQETQYFGPGTRLLVL.

A single count supports this clone. The genes are TRBV11-3 and TRBJ1-1; D ambiguous. The CDR3 is 14 residues long. Germline lookup yields CDR1 SGHNT and CDR2 YENEEA. V dropped 5 bases and J dropped 3 bases, with 13 bases sitting between them. The CDR3: CASSLNWRDTEAFF. CDR3 bases: TGTGCCAGCAGCCTAAACTGGCGGGACACTGAAGCTTTCTTT.

V is TRBV19 and J is TRBJ2-7, with 9 bases lining up with TRBD1. The CDR3 spans 14 residues. The V segment lost 4 bases and the J segment 2 bases; nucleotides outside the gene matches: 3. The germline V gene encodes CDR1 LNHDA and CDR2 SQIVND (reference sequence). The CDR3 DNA is TGTGCCAGTAGTACCGGGACAGGGCCCTACGAGCAGTACTTC. This encodes CASSTGTGPYEQYF.

The rearrangement links TRBV5-4 to TRBJ1-5; TRBD1 matches at 9 bases. CDR1 and CDR2 from the germline V gene are SGHNT and YYREEE (reference sequence). This CDR3 region has 14 residues. V lost 0 bases, J lost 7 bases, and 2 bases stayed unmatched. CDR3 region: CASSLEQGAQPQHF. Here the CDR3 DNA reads TGTGCCAGCAGCTTGGAACAGGGGGCCCAGCCCCAGCATTTT.

V usage is TRBV6-5 and J usage is TRBJ2-7, with TRBD1 as a possible D gene (7 bases). Trimming cost V 6 bases and J 7 bases, with 13 bases left between them. Germline values: CDR1 MNHEY, CDR2 SVGAGI. This CDR3 is built from 12 residues. The CDR3 DNA is TGTGCCAGCAGACAGGGGACTCGGGAGCAGTACTTC. It encodes CASRQGTREQYF.

The genes are TRBV7-2 and TRBJ2-7; 7 bases line up with TRBD2. Germline V CDR1 and CDR2: SGHTA, FQGNSA. Trimming cost V 0 bases and J 2 bases; bases outside gene matches: 4. The length of the CDR3 is 15 residues. The CDR3 DNA follows: TGTGCCAGCAGCTTAGCGCTAGCGGCGACCTACGAGCAGTACTTC. Its translation: CASSLALAATYEQYF. The full variable domain, rest sourced from reference TRBV7-2 and TRBJ2-7, is GAGVSQSPSNKVTEKGKDVELRCDPISGHTALYWYRQSLGQGLEFLIYFQGNSAPDKSGLPSDRFSAERTGGSVSTLTIQRTQQEDSAVYLCASSLALAATYEQYFGPGTRLTVT.

The chain couples TRBV5-1 to TRBJ2-3; 8 bases line up with TRBD1. V shed 4 bases, J shed 0 bases, and the junction held 7 bases outside the gene matches. Germline CDR1 SGHRS, CDR2 YFSETQ. The CDR3 runs to 16 residues. Here the CDR3 DNA reads TGCGCCAGCAGCGCCGGACAGGGTTCGAGCACAGATACGCAGTATTTT. This sequence encodes CASSAGQGSSTDTQYF.

This rearrangement joins TRBV5-1 to TRBJ1-1, with TRBD1 as a possible D gene (6 bases). Looked up from germline, CDR1 is SGHRS and CDR2 is YFSETQ. The V end lost 0 bases, the J end lost 2 bases, and 23 bases lay between the germline ends. The CDR3 loop spans 19 amino acids. The CDR3 DNA reads TGCGCCAGCAGCTTGGGGTCGGGCGGCAGGGGCCTCAGCAACACTGAAGCTTTCTTT. Translating it yields CASSLGSGGRGLSNTEAFF.

V gene TRBV2 combines with J gene TRBJ2-1; 9 bases agree with TRBD2. CDR1 and CDR2 from the germline V gene are SNHLY and FYNNEI. V shed 6 bases and J 0 bases; nucleotides not matched to a gene: 6. The CDR3 length is 16 residues. For the CDR3, the DNA is TGTGCCAGCAGGGCCACTAGCGGGTCCTCCTACAATGAGCAGTTCTTC. This translates into CASRATSGSSYNEQFF.